These T cell receptor beta chains were read from a single sample in a study of CD8 T cells in ankylosing spondylitis. From the 5' RACE reads, TCRdb called clonotypes with MiXCR, one entry per CDR3 protein. Of 650,000 to 800,000 distinct CDR3 sequences in the sample, 19% are singletons; the top ten hold 19%. Sequenced: blood, either unsorted or a sorted T cell fraction (not recorded which). The receptors stem from a male donor with ankylosing spondylitis. Both conserved end residues are part of each CDR3. A D gene is named only where the DNA matches it firmly. Not every row has a clone size; where given, it reads once, few, many or a size class.

>TRBV12-3/TRBV12-4|few|-|TRBJ2-7
CASSGTIGEQYF
TGTGCCAGCAGTGGGACGATCGGAGAGCAGTACTTC
>TRBV11-1|-|TRBD2|TRBJ2-1
CASSLGAALAGKNNEQFF
TGTGCCAGCAGCTTAGGAGCGGCACTAGCGGGGAAAAACAATGAGCAGTTCTTC
>TRBV12-3/TRBV12-4|few|-|TRBJ1-1
CASSRDGYEAFF
TGTGCCAGCAGCCGGGACGGATACGAAGCTTTCTTT
>TRBV4-1|few|TRBD1|TRBJ2-1
CASSHLDRGSYNEQFF
TGCGCCAGCAGCCATCTGGACAGGGGATCGTACAATGAGCAGTTCTTC
>TRBV30|-|TRBD1|TRBJ1-2
CAGTGFNYGYTF
TGTGCCGGGACAGGGTTTAACTATGGCTACACCTTC
>TRBV19|-|-|TRBJ1-5
CASSIRPSPGQPQHF
TGTGCCAGTAGTATACGCCCTTCTCCCGGTCAGCCCCAGCATTTT
>TRBV4-1|-|TRBD1|TRBJ1-4
CASRRNTGTGDEKLFF
TGCGCCAGCAGGCGCAATACCGGGACAGGGGATGAAAAACTGTTTTTT
>TRBV12-3/TRBV12-4|-|-|TRBJ2-2
CASSETKYNRVIGELFF
TGTGCCAGCAGCGAGACCAAATACAACAGGGTGATCGGGGAGCTGTTTTTT
>TRBV6-1|-|TRBD1|TRBJ2-3
CASRSGQARDTQYF
TGTGCCAGCAGGTCGGGACAGGCCCGGGATACGCAGTATTTT
>TRBV6-2/TRBV6-3|-|TRBD1|TRBJ2-7
CATSDRGTSYEQYF
TGTGCCACCTCGGACAGGGGTACGTCCTACGAGCAGTACTTC
>TRBV27|few|-|TRBJ1-1
CASSFRIGGGNTEAFF
TGTGCCAGCAGTTTCCGCATAGGGGGAGGGAACACTGAAGCTTTCTTT
>TRBV2|-|-|TRBJ2-7
CASSEGQAGPYEQYF
TGTGCCAGCAGTGAAGGTCAGGCCGGGCCCTACGAGCAGTACTTC
>TRBV12-3/TRBV12-4|few|-|TRBJ2-4
CASSRASAWNIQYF
TGTGCCAGCAGCCGCGCCTCGGCGTGGAACATTCAGTACTTC
>TRBV7-6|-|-|TRBJ2-5
CASSASQGGQETQYF
TGTGCCAGCAGCGCGAGTCAGGGGGGTCAAGAGACCCAGTACTTC
>TRBV15|-|-|TRBJ1-1
CATSRGGVMNTEAFF
TGTGCCACCAGCAGAGGAGGAGTAATGAACACTGAAGCTTTCTTT
>TRBV12-3/TRBV12-4|few|TRBD1|TRBJ1-5
CASSPTYRGQGNQPQHF
TGTGCCAGCAGTCCCACATACAGGGGGCAGGGCAATCAGCCCCAGCATTTT
>TRBV11-1|-|-|TRBJ2-3
CASSMGDTQYF
TGTGCCAGCAGTATGGGGGATACGCAGTATTTT
>TRBV20-1|few|-|TRBJ1-1
CSSESVNTEAFF
TGCAGTTCAGAATCGGTCAACACTGAAGCTTTCTTT
>TRBV5-6|-|-|TRBJ2-5
CASSLAGGGLYETQYF
TGTGCCAGCAGCTTGGCCGGCGGGGGCCTTTACGAGACCCAGTACTTC
>TRBV25-1|few|-|TRBJ1-6
CASSEKGSYNSPLHF
TGTGCCAGCAGTGAAAAGGGTTCCTATAATTCACCCCTCCACTTT
>TRBV20-1|few|-|TRBJ2-7
CSASLAAATYEQYF
TGCAGTGCTAGTCTAGCCGCCGCCACCTACGAGCAGTACTTC
>TRBV15|-|-|TRBJ2-7
CATRADRWDYEQYF
TGTGCCACCAGGGCGGATCGGTGGGACTACGAGCAGTACTTC
>TRBV19|many|-|TRBJ1-1
CASSIDGRSAEAFF
TGTGCCAGTAGTATTGATGGTAGGAGCGCTGAAGCTTTCTTT
>TRBV7-9|few|-|TRBJ2-7
CASRKGEDSYEQYF
TGTGCCAGCAGAAAGGGGGAGGATAGCTACGAGCAGTACTTC
>TRBV20-1|few|-|TRBJ2-7
CSADGTDTYEQYF
TGCAGTGCGGACGGGACGGATACCTACGAGCAGTACTTC
>TRBV4-1|-|-|TRBJ2-1
CASRTEGYNEQFF
TGCGCCAGCAGAACGGAGGGATACAATGAGCAGTTCTTC
>TRBV12-3/TRBV12-4|many|-|TRBJ1-2
CASSPGNYGYTF
TGCGCCAGCAGTCCCGGGAACTATGGCTACACCTTC
>TRBV20-1|-|TRBD1|TRBJ2-5
CSAWDREGVTQYF
TGCAGTGCGTGGGACAGGGAGGGCGTGACCCAGTACTTC
>TRBV7-9|few|TRBD2|TRBJ2-1
CAGTSGEILYNEQFF
TGTGCCGGAACTAGCGGTGAGATTCTCTACAATGAGCAGTTCTTC
>TRBV11-2|-|-|TRBJ2-7
CASSPAYASSYEQYF
TGTGCCAGCAGCCCCGCGTACGCGAGCTCCTACGAGCAGTACTTC
>TRBV7-8|many|-|TRBJ2-6
CASSLVVSSGANVLTF
TGTGCCAGCAGCTTAGTTGTCAGCTCTGGGGCCAACGTCCTGACTTTC
>TRBV7-2|-|-|TRBJ2-1
CASSKGYSYNEQFF
TGTGCCAGCAGCAAGGGGTACAGCTACAATGAGCAGTTCTTC
>TRBV29-1|-|-|TRBJ2-5
CSVEEGRGKETQYF
TGCAGCGTTGAAGAAGGTCGGGGGAAAGAGACCCAGTACTTC
>TRBV11-2|once|-|TRBJ2-2
CASSLSPKSTGELFF
TGTGCCAGCAGCTTATCCCCCAAGAGCACCGGGGAGCTGTTTTTT
>TRBV4-1|-|TRBD2|TRBJ2-2
CASSFAASGGASGELFF
TGCGCCAGCAGCTTCGCCGCTAGCGGGGGGGCCTCCGGGGAGCTGTTTTTT
>TRBV6-1|few|TRBD1|TRBJ2-3
CASSPDRAVADTQYF
TGTGCCAGCAGCCCGGACAGGGCGGTCGCAGATACGCAGTATTTT
>TRBV12-3/TRBV12-4|-|-|TRBJ2-3
CASSALATADTQYF
TGTGCCAGCAGTGCTCTAGCGACGGCGGATACGCAGTATTTT
>TRBV11-2|-|-|TRBJ2-7
CASSSTGKGQYF
TGTGCCAGCAGCTCGACAGGAAAGGGGCAGTACTTC
>TRBV7-9|-|-|TRBJ2-3
CASSETSYTDTQYF
TGTGCCAGCAGCGAGACTAGTTACACAGATACGCAGTATTTT
>TRBV28|few|-|TRBJ2-1
CASSSEVHEQFF
TGTGCCAGCAGTAGCGAAGTCCATGAGCAGTTCTTC
>TRBV12-3/TRBV12-4|-|-|TRBJ2-1
CASSHGGLNGNIEQFF
TGTGCCAGCAGCCACGGCGGGCTGAATGGGAATATTGAGCAGTTCTTC
>TRBV9|-|TRBD1|TRBJ1-1
CASSPRQGTMNTEAFF
TGTGCCAGCAGCCCCCGACAGGGGACGATGAACACTGAAGCTTTCTTT
>TRBV27|-|TRBD2|TRBJ2-1
CASSPRDYPYNEQFF
TGTGCCAGCAGTCCCCGGGACTACCCATACAATGAGCAGTTCTTC
>TRBV12-3/TRBV12-4|many|TRBD1|TRBJ2-2
CASSLGQGIGELFF
TGTGCCAGCAGTTTGGGACAGGGGATCGGGGAGCTGTTTTTT
>TRBV5-1|-|TRBD1|TRBJ2-7
CASSVQGASSYEQYF
TGCGCCAGCAGCGTACAGGGGGCGAGTAGCTACGAGCAGTACTTC
>TRBV4-1|-|-|TRBJ1-6
CASSQDSVSYNSPLHF
TGCGCCAGCAGCCAAGACTCGGTCTCCTATAATTCACCCCTCCACTTT
>TRBV20-1|-|TRBD1|TRBJ2-3
CSATSRDRGGDTQYF
TGCAGTGCGACAAGCCGGGACAGGGGCGGTGATACGCAGTATTTT
>TRBV28|-|-|TRBJ2-3
CASSLTLGGPTDTQYF
TGTGCCAGCAGTTTAACACTCGGGGGGCCCACAGATACGCAGTATTTT
>TRBV28|-|-|TRBJ2-3
CASSPIGGAVTDTQYF
TGTGCCAGCAGTCCAATCGGGGGCGCGGTGACAGATACGCAGTATTTT
>TRBV19|few|-|TRBJ2-1
CASSIDLFFEQFF
TGTGCCAGTAGTATAGATCTGTTTTTTGAGCAGTTCTTC
>TRBV4-3|-|-|TRBJ2-1
CASSQDLGRPVEQFF
TGCGCCAGCAGCCAAGACTTGGGACGACCCGTGGAGCAGTTCTTC
>TRBV6-2/TRBV6-3|many|TRBD2|TRBJ2-1
CASSYSVAGNNHNEQFF
TGTGCCAGCAGTTACTCAGTAGCGGGCAATAACCACAATGAGCAGTTCTTC
>TRBV25-1|-|-|TRBJ2-7
CASSDLGRDEQYF
TGTGCCAGCAGTGATCTTGGTCGGGACGAGCAGTACTTC
>TRBV12-3/TRBV12-4|few|TRBD1|TRBJ2-5
CASSLFLAGGETQYF
TGTGCCAGCAGTTTGTTTTTAGCAGGGGGTGAGACCCAGTACTTC
>TRBV12-3/TRBV12-4|many|-|TRBJ1-1
CASSPKNTEAFF
TGTGCCAGCAGTCCAAAAAACACTGAAGCTTTCTTT
>TRBV5-1|few|-|TRBJ2-7
CASSLETPLYEQYF
TGCGCCAGCAGCTTGGAGACACCACTCTACGAGCAGTACTTC